One sample yielded the 16 T cell receptor beta chains listed below, sequenced in a study of graft-versus-host responses after intestinal transplantation (dated by TCRdb to the early 2020s). The library was generated by the immunoSEQ multiplex PCR assay. Held by TCRdb, this immuneACCESS table contains in-frame sequences only and omits some clones. Under half of the omission traces to an unresolved V gene where checked; the cause of the rest is unknown. This sample holds more than 80,000 clones; around 89% were observed only once. The ten largest clonotypes hold roughly 0.3% of the sample. These receptors' targets are unknown. The time point label for this specimen denotes: cells obtained before transplantation from donor or recipient. The sequencing here drew on unstimulated CD4+ T cells sorted from spleen or lymph node cells, taken before transplant. The receptors shown here come from a human donor who was the organ donor for an intestinal transplant.

The rearrangement joins TRBV18 to TRBJ2-7; weak D call: TRBD1 (6 bases). This CDR3 comprises 15 residues. The V and J ends lost 6 bases and 4 bases respectively, with 19 bases between them. The germline CDR1 and CDR2 sequences are KGHSH and LQKENI. The CDR3 DNA sequence: TGTGCCAGCTCTCCCCTCGTGGGGGCAGGATACGAGCAGTACTTC. This encodes CASSPLVGAGYEQYF. The full variable domain, with the rest looked up from reference TRBV18 and TRBJ2-7, is NAGVMQNPRHLVRRRGQEARLRCSPMKGHSHVYWYRQLPEEGLKFMVYLQKENIIDESGMPKERFSAEFPKEGPSILRIQQVVRGDSAAYFCASSPLVGAGYEQYFGPGTRLTVT.

The rearrangement uses TRBV7-9 and TRBJ2-1; 11 bases fit TRBD2. This CDR3 spans 14 amino acids. The germline V gene has CDR1 SEHNR and CDR2 FQNEAQ (reference sequence). Trimming at V came to 4 bases and at J to 7 bases, leaving 3 bases not matched to a gene. CDR3 sequence: CASSWGLAANEQFF. The CDR3 nucleotides read TGTGCCAGCAGCTGGGGACTAGCGGCGAATGAGCAGTTCTTC.

This chain joins TRBV5-1 and TRBJ2-5; TRBD2 matches at 11 bases. The CDR3 is 16 residues long. Germline V CDR1 and CDR2: SGHRS, YFSETQ. Germline trimming cut 5 bases from V and 0 bases from J; bases unmatched to any gene: 6. CDR3: CASSLSSGGYQETQYF. The CDR3 DNA follows: TGCGCCAGCAGTCTCTCTAGCGGGGGGTACCAAGAGACCCAGTACTTC.

The V and J genes are TRBV9 and TRBJ2-1, with 7 bases aligning to TRBD2. The CDR3 spans 16 residues. Per germline, CDR1 SGDLS and CDR2 YYNGEE. Trimming took 0 bases from V and 1 from J; bases not matched to a gene: 4. This CDR3 is CASSVVGGVSYNEQFF. The CDR3 DNA reads TGTGCCAGCAGCGTAGTGGGGGGGGTGTCCTACAATGAGCAGTTCTTC.

This clone was counted a single time. This chain connects TRBV10-3 to TRBJ2-1, with D maybe TRBD2 (6 bases). Germline CDR1 reads ENHRY; CDR2 reads SYGVKD. This CDR3 has 13 residues. The germline V and J ends were trimmed by 8 bases and 2 bases, with 10 bases remaining between them. The CDR3 DNA sequence: TGTGCCATCGCGGACTATACCTACAATGAGCAGTTCTTC. Amino acid sequence: CAIADYTYNEQFF.

This clone came up once. The chain employs TRBV5-1 and TRBJ2-1, with 11 bases aligning to TRBD2. Looked up from germline, CDR1 is SGHRS and CDR2 is YFSETQ. V dropped 5 bases and J dropped 12; count of bases not matched to a gene: 13. CDR3 length: 15 residues. The CDR3 protein is CASRAPASGGSAQFF. The DNA for the CDR3 is TGCGCCAGCAGAGCCCCGGCTAGCGGGGGGTCAGCGCAGTTCTTC.

The gene calls are TRBV6-5 and TRBJ2-7; D is perhaps TRBD1 (5 bases). Per germline, CDR1 MNHEY and CDR2 SVGAGI. V was shortened by 9 bases and J by 4 bases, with 13 bases between the two germline ends. The CDR3 contains 12 residues. The CDR3 DNA sequence: TGTGCCAGTACTGGACAAACTTACGAGCAGTACTTC. This encodes CASTGQTYEQYF.

This sequence joins TRBV6-5 and TRBJ1-2; 8 bases line up with TRBD1. The CDR3 has 13 residues. From germline, CDR1 is MNHEY and CDR2 SVGAGI. V trimming: 6 bases; J trimming: 5 bases; junction bases outside the gene matches: 5. DNA for the CDR3: TGTGCCAGCAGCGGTGACAGGGGTTATGGCTACACCTTC. Translation: CASSGDRGYGYTF.

This sequence joins TRBV6-1 and TRBJ1-1, with D possibly being TRBD1 (6 bases). V lost 6 bases, J lost 6 bases, and 17 bases lay in between. This CDR3 is 14 amino acids long. The V gene's germline CDR1 is MNHNS and CDR2 SASEGT. The DNA for the CDR3 is TGTGCCAGCAGAATTCACAGGGCGGCCCCTGAAGCTTTCTTT. It translates to CASRIHRAAPEAFF.

The J gene is TRBJ2-4, the V gene TRBV11-2, with 8 positions matching TRBD2. J gave up 1 base and V 4 bases, and 12 bases lay outside the gene matches. CDR1 is SGHAT, CDR2 FQNNGV, per germline. The CDR3 spans 18 residues. The CDR3 protein is CASSSYGREREAKNIQYF. CDR3 sequence (DNA): TGTGCCAGCAGCTCCTACGGCCGCGAGCGGGAGGCCAAAAACATTCAGTACTTC. Filled out from reference TRBV11-2 and TRBJ2-4, the complete variable domain reads EAGVAQSPRYKIIEKRQSVAFWCNPISGHATLYWYQQILGQGPKLLIQFQNNGVVDDSQLPKDRFSAERLKGVDSTLKIQPAKLEDSAVYLCASSSYGREREAKNIQYFGAGTRLSVL.

This clone has only a few counts. The CDR3 region is CASSDRGSNYGYTF. In DNA, the CDR3 is TGTGCCAGCAGTGACCGGGGGTCTAACTATGGCTACACCTTC. The V and J genes are TRBV25-1 and TRBJ1-2, with a weak D call TRBD1 (5 bases). V lost 3 bases to trimming and J lost 0 bases, with 8 bases between them. CDR1 MGHDK and CDR2 SYGVNS come from the germline V gene. This CDR3 is built from 14 residues.

CDR3 amino acids: CASSTGNTGELFF. CDR3 DNA sequence: TGCGCCAGCAGTACCGGGAACACCGGGGAGCTGTTTTTT. J is TRBJ2-2 and V is TRBV5-1; D is ambiguous. The CDR3 has 13 amino acids. Germline lookup yields CDR1 SGHRS and CDR2 YFSETQ. V was pared by 5 bases and J by 1 base, with 6 bases between.

The J gene is TRBJ1-2, the V gene TRBV5-1; 9 positions match TRBD1. V lost 6 bases to trimming and J lost 6 bases; unmatched junction nucleotides: 15. This CDR3 region has 16 residues. Germline CDR1 SGHRS, CDR2 YFSETQ. The CDR3 DNA is TGCGCCAGCAACCCGACAGGGGGATATTTAGTGGATGGCTACACCTTC. The encoded protein is CASNPTGGYLVDGYTF.

The V and J genes are TRBV28 and TRBJ1-2, with TRBD1 as a possible D gene (5 bases). Germline CDR1 and CDR2: MDHEN and SYDVKM. V shed 3 bases and J shed 1 base, with 9 bases lying between them. The CDR3 has 14 amino acids. The CDR3 protein is CASSFADSNYGYTF. CDR3 nucleotides: TGTGCCAGCAGTTTCGCTGACAGTAACTATGGCTACACCTTC.

CDR3 sequence (DNA): TGCGCCAGCAGCCAAGATCCTAGGTCAAGCTCCTACAATGAGCAGTTCTTC. Encoded protein: CASSQDPRSSSYNEQFF. The genes are TRBV4-1 and TRBJ2-1; D call uncertain. Germline-derived CDR1 and CDR2 are MGHRA and YSYEKL. This CDR3 region has 17 residues. V was pared by 0 bases and J by 0 bases, with 12 bases between.

This sequence joins TRBV7-9 and TRBJ1-1; D call uncertain. CDR1 and CDR2 (germline): SEHNR, FQNEAQ (reference sequence). CDR3 length equals 12 residues. Trimming took 1 base from V and 11 from J, leaving 11 bases between them. The CDR3 sequence is CASSLDWSRAFF. DNA for the CDR3: TGTGCCAGCAGCTTAGACTGGTCCCGGGCTTTCTTT. The full variable domain, rest sourced from reference TRBV7-9 and TRBJ1-1, is DTGVSQNPRHKITKRGQNVTFRCDPISEHNRLYWYRQTLGQGPEFLTYFQNEAQLEKSRLLSDRFSAERPKGSFSTLEIQRTEQGDSAMYLCASSLDWSRAFFGQGTRLTVV.